The TCR beta chain described here comes from a study of response to subunit inactivated influenza vaccine. CDR3 length: 14 residues. V shed 3 bases and J shed 3 bases, with 11 bases lying between them. The germline V gene encodes CDR1 MGHDK and CDR2 SYGVNS. TCRdb fed the RT-PCR reads into MiXCR, producing one record per CDR3 protein. Here the sample spans 700,000 to 900,000 distinct CDR3 sequences, roughly 20% being singletons. This clonotype was seen only a few times. The material was PBMCs from blood, obtained more than 4 days after vaccination. This chain links TRBV25-1 with TRBJ1-1, with D hard to call. The source of this sequence is a man aged 50 to 59 who received an inactivated influenza vaccine. This CDR3 is CASSEDLGDTEAFF. The CDR3 DNA is TGTGCCAGCAGTGAGGATCTCGGGGACACTGAAGCTTTCTTT.